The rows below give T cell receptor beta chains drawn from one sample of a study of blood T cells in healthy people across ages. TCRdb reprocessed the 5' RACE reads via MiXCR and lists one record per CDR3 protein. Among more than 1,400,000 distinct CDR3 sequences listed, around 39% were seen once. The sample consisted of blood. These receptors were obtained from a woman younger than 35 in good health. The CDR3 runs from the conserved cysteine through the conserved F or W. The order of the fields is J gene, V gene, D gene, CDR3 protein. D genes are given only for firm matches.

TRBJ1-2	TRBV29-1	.	CSVGGAEPYGYTF
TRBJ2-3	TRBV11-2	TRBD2	CASSLGLAGALSTDTQYF
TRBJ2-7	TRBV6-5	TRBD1	CASSYARDRGMSYEQYF
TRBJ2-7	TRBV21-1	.	CASSKVVPSDLLIYEQYF
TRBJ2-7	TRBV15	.	CATSSPDEQYF
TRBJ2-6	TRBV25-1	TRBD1	CASSGQGVLTF
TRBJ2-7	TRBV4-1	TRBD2	CASSQEAGGQYF
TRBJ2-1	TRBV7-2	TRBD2	CASSCGLAGVEQFF
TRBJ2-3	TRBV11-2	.	CASSPRGAHTDTQYF
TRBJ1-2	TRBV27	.	CASRTYPGLYGYTF
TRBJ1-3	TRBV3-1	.	CASRQTGRTESGNTIYF
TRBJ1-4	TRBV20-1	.	CSASIRNEKLFF
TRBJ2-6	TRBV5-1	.	CASSLVGGAGANVLTF
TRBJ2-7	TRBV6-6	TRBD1	CASTDRASYEQYF
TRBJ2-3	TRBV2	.	CASSELGSRTDTQYF
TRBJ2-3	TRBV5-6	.	CANSPPGPWTDTQYF
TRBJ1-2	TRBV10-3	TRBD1	CAISESFGTGVYGYTF
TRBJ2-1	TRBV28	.	CAGSLLNEQFF
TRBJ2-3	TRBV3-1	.	CASSRLQLGGTDTQYF
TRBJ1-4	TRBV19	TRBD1	CASSIKRRQGNEKLFF